This is a list of T cell receptor beta chains from one sample in a study of identical twins. TCRdb analysed the 5' RACE reads with MiXCR anew, one entry per CDR3 protein. The repertoire consists of 500,000 or so distinct CDR3 sequences, with approximately 15% occurring once and the leading ten covering 0.52%. The same sample was also used in a study of yellow fever vaccine responses in identical twins.

The specimen sequenced was CD4+ T cells sorted from blood. The receptor set was obtained from a woman aged 18 to 35 in good health. Both conserved end residues are part of each CDR3. A D gene is named only where the DNA matches it firmly.

TRBV30 TRBD2 CAWSLTSGYEQYF
TRBV7-3 - CASSFVATDTQYF
TRBV3-1 - CASSQRLEVSYNEQFF
TRBV7-3 - CASSLRGLGNEQFF
TRBV10-3 - CAITSDGSSGANVLTF
TRBV6-2/TRBV6-3 - CASSYSARRSTDTQYF
TRBV3-1 - CASSQDQAQPQHF
TRBV24-1 TRBD2 CATSELRASGRQDTQYF
TRBV4-2 TRBD1 CASSPLRRTTGARETQYF
TRBV5-4 - CASSLAGQGRQETQYF
TRBV6-5 - CASSFQPGLSTMEQFF
TRBV10-3 TRBD2 CAISESPSGDTGELFF
TRBV10-3 - CAISEGLDLEQFF
TRBV5-1 TRBD1 CASSLIQGANTGELFF
TRBV6-5 - CASSYSRPQDSPLHF
TRBV5-1 - CASSLHAGGRTDTQYF
TRBV27 TRBD1 CASSRGQGAPTDTQYF
TRBV6-2/TRBV6-3 TRBD1 CASSYGTGGTYNEQFF
TRBV5-1 - CASSLDTASGELFF
TRBV4-1 - CASSQAGLADTQYF
TRBV3-1 - CASSQGQLLAKNIQYF
TRBV5-1 - CASSFGLQGETQYF
TRBV15 - CATSRATGVPISYNEQFF
TRBV7-8 - CASSLMLAVAKNIQYF
TRBV3-1 TRBD2 CASSQAGTSSYNEQFF
TRBV5-6 - CASSLAREGTEAFF
TRBV20-1 TRBD1 CSARDMSFGTGSHEQYF